The 14 T cell receptor beta chains listed next were all sequenced from one sample in a study of tumor T cells in aggressive B-cell lymphoma. This table comes from immunoSEQ multiplex PCR, and its TCRdb copy is limited to in-frame clones, with some not included. Found here are 2,000 to 3,000 clones, about 85% of them singletons; the top ten hold 2.5% to 3.5%. What was sequenced was tumor tissue. The receptors shown here come from an adult with diffuse large B cell lymphoma.

This chain uses TRBV4-1 with TRBJ1-3; D is unclear. The CDR3 consists of 19 residues. The germline V gene encodes CDR1 MGHRA and CDR2 YSYEKL. Trimming took 1 base from V and 0 from J, leaving 19 bases between them. The CDR3 DNA sequence: TGCGCCAGCAGCCAAGCACGAAGAAGTCTGACATTCTCTGGAAACACCATATATTTT. Translation gives CASSQARRSLTFSGNTIYF.

The V and J genes are TRBV5-1 and TRBJ1-3; 11 bases fit TRBD1. The V gene end was trimmed by 4 bases and the J gene end by 2 bases; junction bases not matched to a gene: 8. CDR3 length: 17 residues. From germline, CDR1 is SGHRS and CDR2 YFSETQ. The CDR3 DNA is TGCGCCAGCAGCCCTGGGACAGGGGGAACAACTGGAAACACCATATATTTT. Translated: CASSPGTGGTTGNTIYF.

This chain connects TRBV4-3 to TRBJ1-2; 7 bases agree with TRBD1. Trimming took 0 bases from V and 1 from J; bases not matched to a gene: 5. CDR1 and CDR2 (germline): LGHNA, YSLEER. The CDR3 is made up of 16 amino acids. The CDR3 DNA is TGCGCCAGCAGCCAAGATGGGACAGCCAATAACTATGGCTACACCTTC. Amino acids: CASSQDGTANNYGYTF.

Only one count was recorded for this clone. The genes are TRBV4-3 and TRBJ2-5; 9 nucleotides line up with TRBD2. The DNA end favors TRBJ2-7, so the J call may be wrong. Per the germline V gene, CDR1 is LGHNA and CDR2 is YSLEER. This CDR3 region has 15 residues. CDR3: CASSLGSSGVYEQYF. CDR3 coding DNA: TGCGCCAGCAGCCTAGGATCTAGCGGGGTCTACGAGCAGTACTTC.

V and J are TRBV7-2 and TRBJ2-7, with D maybe TRBD2 (5 bases). Per the germline V gene, CDR1 is SGHTA and CDR2 is FQGNSA. V lost 6 bases to trimming and J lost 7 bases, with 16 bases between them. This CDR3 has 13 amino acids. CDR3 in DNA: TGTGCCAGCAGTACATCCGCGCCGGGGGAGCAGTACTTC. Its translation: CASSTSAPGEQYF. The whole variable domain, remainder taken from reference TRBV7-2 and TRBJ2-7, is GAGVSQSPSNKVTEKGKDVELRCDPISGHTALYWYRQSLGQGLEFLIYFQGNSAPDKSGLPSDRFSAERTGGSVSTLTIQRTQQEDSAVYLCASSTSAPGEQYFGPGTRLTVT.

The CDR3: CASSLGQGSYEQYF. CDR3 nucleotide sequence: TGCGCCAGCAGCCTGGGACAGGGGAGCTACGAGCAGTACTTC. The chain uses TRBV10-1 and TRBJ2-7, with TRBD1 matching 10 bases. The CDR3 totals 14 residues. The J segment lost 3 bases and the V segment lost 6 bases, leaving 5 bases of the junction unmatched. Germline CDR1 and CDR2: WNHNN and SYGVQD (reference sequence).

The V and J genes are TRBV27 and TRBJ1-6; 10 nucleotides align to TRBD1. V trimming: 5 bases; J trimming: 7 bases; junction bases outside the gene matches: 11. CDR3 length equals 17 residues. Germline V lookup: CDR1 MNHEY, CDR2 SMNVEV (reference sequence). This CDR3 is CASSLASGTGVNSPLHF. CDR3 nucleotides: TGTGCCAGCAGTCTAGCATCCGGGACAGGGGTAAATTCACCCCTCCACTTT.

The CDR3, as DNA: TGTGCCAGCTCAACCGACAGGGGGACCACAGATACGCAGTATTTT. Translating it yields CASSTDRGTTDTQYF. V is TRBV18 and J is TRBJ2-3; 9 positions agree with TRBD1. Trimming took 5 bases from V and 2 from J; bases not matched to a gene: 5. This CDR3 region has 15 residues. The germline V gene has CDR1 KGHSH and CDR2 LQKENI.

A word on this clone: At one boundary the junction diverges from the germline segment, which might be a read error. Other DNA variants within this sample encode the same CDR3. This chain joins TRBV11-2 and TRBJ2-3, with no clear D. The V gene's germline CDR1 is SGHAT and CDR2 FQNNGV. The CDR3 runs to 13 residues. The DNA for the CDR3 is TGTGCCAGCAGCCCACCAGGCACAGATACACAGTATTTT. It codes for CASSPPGTDTQYF.

This clone was counted a few times. J is TRBJ2-3 and V is TRBV5-1; 10 bases match TRBD1. The CDR3 is 15 amino acids. The V gene end was trimmed by 0 bases and the J gene end by 6 bases; junction bases not matched to a gene: 4. Germline-derived CDR1 and CDR2 are SGHRS and YFSETQ. CDR3 in DNA: TGCGCCAGCAGCTTGGGTGACAGGGGGCGGGATACGCAGTATTTT. This gives the protein CASSLGDRGRDTQYF.

The chain has TRBV9 and TRBJ2-1; 11 bases are shared with TRBD2. V was clipped by 0 bases and J by 4 bases; unmatched bases: 0. The CDR3 has 15 amino acids. In germline, CDR1 is SGDLS, CDR2 YYNGEE. CDR3 loop: CASSVVAGGYNEQFF. The CDR3 DNA sequence: TGTGCCAGCAGCGTAGTAGCGGGGGGGTACAATGAGCAGTTCTTC.

The rearrangement uses TRBV7-2 and TRBJ2-3; D gene ambiguous. The CDR3 covers 14 residues. Trimming took 3 bases from V and 0 from J, leaving 7 bases between them. Germline CDR1 is SGHTA and CDR2 is FQGNSA. CDR3 DNA: TGTGCCAGCAGCTTCACAACGAGCACAGATACGCAGTATTTT. Translating it yields CASSFTTSTDTQYF.

The V and J genes are TRBV19 and TRBJ2-7; D possibly corresponds to TRBD2 (6 bases). The CDR3 length is 14 residues. V was clipped by 6 bases and J by 2 bases, with 14 bases between them. Germline CDR1 is LNHDA and CDR2 is SQIVND (reference sequence). This chain's CDR3 is CASREPGLPYEQYF. DNA of the CDR3: TGTGCCAGTAGGGAACCGGGACTCCCCTACGAGCAGTACTTC. The complete variable domain, with remaining parts taken from reference TRBV19 and TRBJ2-7, reads DGGITQSPKYLFRKEGQNVTLSCEQNLNHDAMYWYRQDPGQGLRLIYYSQIVNDFQKGDIAEGYSVSREKKESFPLTVTSAQKNPTAFYLCASREPGLPYEQYFGPGTRLTVT.

CDR3 residues: CASSSGQGGLFF. CDR3 coding DNA: TGTGCCAGCAGCTCAGGACAGGGTGGGCTGTTTTTT. J is TRBJ2-2 and V is TRBV7-9; 8 bases line up with TRBD1. CDR1 and CDR2 from the germline V gene are SEHNR and FQNEAQ (reference sequence). The V and J ends lost 4 bases and 13 bases, in that order; junction bases with no gene match: 5. The CDR3 has 12 amino acids.